A selection of T cell receptor beta chains follows, all from one sample in a study of early T cells in non-severe SARS-CoV-2 infection. One entry per CDR3 protein, called by TCRdb with MiXCR from the 5' RACE reads. This sample has tens of thousands of distinct CDR3 sequences; roughly an eighth occur once, and the top ten carry 3.5% to 5%. Sequences were obtained from whole blood. These receptors all come from an adult who was a healthcare worker with PCR-confirmed SARS-CoV-2 infection or an uninfected control (not recorded which). The CDR3 runs from the conserved cysteine through the conserved F or W. D genes are given only for firm matches. Clone sizes are given selectively: once, few, many, or a class where the clone is expanded.

v_gene	j_gene	abundance	d_gene	CDR3aa	CDR3nt
TRBV28	TRBJ2-1	many	-	CASSLQGSYNEQFF	TGTGCCAGCAGTCTCCAGGGGTCCTACAATGAGCAGTTCTTC
TRBV28	TRBJ2-1	-	TRBD2	CASSLGTSNLYNEQFF	TGTGCCAGCAGTTTGGGGACTAGCAATTTATACAATGAGCAGTTCTTC
TRBV6-2/TRBV6-3	TRBJ2-1	many	TRBD2	CASSPSGRPYNEQFF	TGTGCCAGCAGTCCGAGCGGGAGGCCCTACAATGAGCAGTTCTTC
TRBV20-1	TRBJ2-3	many	TRBD1	CSAKTQQGYSTDTQYF	TGCAGTGCTAAAACCCAACAGGGGTATAGCACAGATACGCAGTATTTT
TRBV28	TRBJ2-2	many	-	CASLGGTVAGELFF	TGTGCCTCCCTAGGCGGGACCGTCGCCGGGGAGCTGTTTTTT
TRBV7-9	TRBJ2-7	-	-	CASSRDPYEQYF	TGTGCCAGCAGCAGAGACCCCTACGAGCAGTACTTC
TRBV15	TRBJ2-3	few	-	CASSRGGSTDTQYF	TGTGCCTCCTCTAGGGGGGGAAGCACAGATACGCAGTATTTT
TRBV9	TRBJ2-3	-	TRBD2	CASSPGTSGRNTQYF	TGTGCCAGCAGCCCAGGGACTAGCGGGAGGAATACGCAGTATTTT
TRBV20-1	TRBJ2-1	few	-	CSASLGSSYNEQFF	TGCAGTGCTAGTTTGGGGAGCTCCTACAATGAGCAGTTCTTC
TRBV11-2	TRBJ2-1	many	TRBD2	CASGKGVASSGRTEQFF	TGTGCCAGCGGCAAAGGAGTGGCTTCTAGCGGGAGGACTGAGCAGTTCTTC
TRBV2	TRBJ1-6	many	-	CASSEDPRDSPLHF	TGTGCCAGCAGTGAAGACCCCCGGGATTCACCCCTCCACTTT
TRBV7-9	TRBJ2-2	few	TRBD2	CASSLGLAGVLTGELFF	TGTGCCAGCAGCTTGGGACTAGCGGGAGTGTTGACCGGGGAGCTGTTTTTT
TRBV5-1	TRBJ2-7	few	-	CASSLAEVYEQYF	TGCGCCAGCAGCTTGGCGGAGGTCTACGAGCAGTACTTC
TRBV24-1	TRBJ2-7	few	-	CATSDNRASYEQYF	TGTGCCACCAGTGATAACAGGGCATCCTACGAGCAGTACTTC
TRBV27	TRBJ2-3	many	TRBD1	CAVGDRGPTDTQYF	TGTGCCGTGGGGGACAGGGGGCCCACAGATACGCAGTATTTT
TRBV5-1	TRBJ2-3	few	-	CASSRGRGSGTDTQYF	TGCGCCAGCAGCCGGGGACGGGGCTCGGGTACAGATACGCAGTATTTT
TRBV10-2	TRBJ2-5	-	TRBD2	CASSVQREGREETQYF	TGCGCCAGCAGTGTGCAGCGGGAGGGCCGGGAAGAGACCCAGTACTTC
TRBV20-1	TRBJ2-7	-	TRBD2	CSARGGSRSYEQYF	TGCAGTGCTAGGGGCGGGAGCCGTTCCTACGAGCAGTACTTC
TRBV19	TRBJ2-1	many	TRBD2	CASSLTSGEQFF	TGTGCCAGTAGTTTAACTAGCGGTGAGCAGTTCTTC
TRBV10-2	TRBJ2-7	many	TRBD1	CASSDPGQGRSYEQYF	TGCGCCAGCAGTGACCCCGGACAGGGACGATCCTACGAGCAGTACTTC
TRBV28	TRBJ1-5	many	-	CASRREGGPPQHF	TGTGCCAGCAGAAGAGAGGGAGGGCCGCCCCAGCATTTT
TRBV5-4	TRBJ1-1	many	TRBD1	CASSFGTGGRYTEAFF	TGTGCCAGCAGCTTTGGGACAGGGGGCAGGTACACTGAAGCTTTCTTT
TRBV5-4	TRBJ2-1	many	-	CASSLATGGGRVNEQFF	TGTGCCAGCAGCTTGGCTACAGGGGGTGGGAGGGTAAATGAGCAGTTCTTC
TRBV7-2	TRBJ2-3	-	TRBD2	CASSRPGLAGGTQYF	TGTGCCAGCAGCCGCCCGGGACTAGCGGGAGGTACGCAGTATTTT
TRBV11-2	TRBJ2-1	few	-	CASMRDSYNEQFF	TGTGCCAGCATGCGGGACTCCTACAATGAGCAGTTCTTC
TRBV30	TRBJ2-1	many	TRBD2	CAWSKGLAGSNEQFF	TGTGCCTGGAGTAAGGGACTAGCGGGAAGTAATGAGCAGTTCTTC
TRBV2	TRBJ2-5	many	-	CASSGPGTRKYF	TGTGCCAGCAGCGGGCCCGGGACTCGAAAGTACTTC
TRBV7-8	TRBJ1-5	-	-	CASSPAQNQPQHF	TGTGCCAGCAGCCCCGCCCAGAATCAGCCCCAGCATTTT
TRBV19	TRBJ2-1	many	-	CASAPRRNEQFF	TGTGCCAGTGCCCCGAGGAGGAATGAGCAGTTCTTC
TRBV10-3	TRBJ2-1	many	-	CAISPGASYNEQFF	TGTGCCATCAGCCCAGGCGCGTCCTACAATGAGCAGTTCTTC
TRBV29-1	TRBJ2-1	many	TRBD2	CSGLAGGNYNEQFF	TGCAGCGGTTTAGCGGGAGGGAACTACAATGAGCAGTTCTTC
TRBV18	TRBJ1-3	few	-	CASSPQAPSSGNTIYF	TGTGCCAGCTCACCACAGGCGCCGAGCTCTGGAAACACCATATATTTT
TRBV10-3	TRBJ1-5	-	-	CAGGDNSNQPQHF	TGTGCCGGGGGGGATAATAGCAATCAGCCCCAGCATTTT
TRBV10-1	TRBJ2-7	few	-	CASSDGGRDEQYF	TGCGCCAGCAGTGACGGGGGGCGAGACGAGCAGTACTTC
TRBV7-2	TRBJ2-5	few	TRBD1	CASSFRGRQETQYF	TGTGCCAGCAGCTTCAGGGGGCGGCAAGAGACCCAGTACTTC
TRBV4-1	TRBJ1-2	few	-	CASSLEAMQGYTF	TGCGCCAGCAGCCTGGAGGCCATGCAAGGCTACACCTTC
TRBV20-1	TRBJ2-3	-	TRBD2	CSARGAGEADTQYF	TGCAGTGCTAGAGGGGCGGGAGAGGCAGATACGCAGTATTTT
TRBV20-1	TRBJ1-6	-	-	CSASSGPGDSPLHF	TGCAGTGCTAGTTCAGGGCCAGGAGATTCACCCCTCCACTTT
TRBV10-3	TRBJ2-5	many	-	CAISGGRGRETQYF	TGTGCCATCAGTGGAGGCCGGGGGCGAGAGACCCAGTACTTC
TRBV30	TRBJ1-2	few	-	CAWSRDMNGYTF	TGTGCCTGGTCCCGGGACATGAATGGCTACACCTTC
TRBV7-9	TRBJ2-7	few	-	CASSSVYEQYF	TGTGCCAGCAGCTCGGTTTACGAGCAGTACTTC
TRBV5-6	TRBJ2-3	many	TRBD2	CASSKGLAGGGDTQYF	TGTGCCAGCAGCAAGGGACTAGCGGGAGGGGGAGATACGCAGTATTTT
TRBV27	TRBJ1-6	many	-	CASSFWSEEGTVNSPLHF	TGTGCCAGCAGTTTCTGGTCTGAGGAGGGAACGGTGAATTCACCCCTCCACTTT
TRBV7-6	TRBJ2-1	many	TRBD2	CASSLAVGEGIHEQFF	TGTGCCAGCAGCTTAGCCGTAGGGGAGGGCATTCATGAGCAGTTCTTC
TRBV20-1	TRBJ2-3	few	TRBD2	CSAPLSGRASGTDTQYF	TGCAGTGCTCCCTTGAGCGGGAGGGCCTCGGGCACAGATACGCAGTATTTT
TRBV28	TRBJ1-3	-	-	CASSTGGASGNTIYF	TGTGCCAGCAGTACAGGCGGAGCCTCTGGAAACACCATATATTTT
TRBV2	TRBJ2-7	many	TRBD1	CASTFSGTESYEQYF	TGTGCCAGCACTTTCTCCGGGACAGAGTCCTACGAGCAGTACTTC
TRBV29-1	TRBJ2-1	few	-	CSVQRNEQFF	TGCAGCGTTCAAAGGAATGAGCAGTTCTTC
TRBV30	TRBJ2-3	-	-	CAWSTSLIDTQYF	TGTGCCTGGAGCACTAGTCTCATAGATACGCAGTATTTT
TRBV7-6	TRBJ2-1	many	TRBD2	CASSSQPGLAVYNEQFF	TGTGCCAGCAGCTCTCAACCGGGACTAGCGGTCTACAATGAGCAGTTCTTC
TRBV7-9	TRBJ2-3	-	-	CASSFTGRDTQYF	TGTGCCAGCAGCTTTACAGGGCGGGATACGCAGTATTTT
TRBV12-3/TRBV12-4	TRBJ2-7	many	TRBD1	CASSSRQGDNEQYF	TGTGCCAGCAGTTCGCGACAGGGGGATAACGAGCAGTACTTC
TRBV28	TRBJ1-5	many	-	CASSLGANSNQPQHF	TGTGCCAGCAGTTTAGGGGCAAATAGCAATCAGCCCCAGCATTTT
TRBV5-1	TRBJ2-2	many	TRBD2	CASSSGLAGANTGELFF	TGCGCCAGCAGCTCCGGACTAGCGGGAGCGAACACCGGGGAGCTGTTTTTT
TRBV20-1	TRBJ2-7	many	TRBD2	CSARDYQRDPYEQYF	TGCAGTGCTAGAGATTATCAGCGGGACCCATACGAGCAGTACTTC
TRBV29-1	TRBJ1-5	-	-	CSVGQGDGQPQHF	TGCAGCGTTGGTCAGGGAGATGGCCAGCCCCAGCATTTT
TRBV29-1	TRBJ2-2	-	-	CSVLTGAITGELFF	TGCAGCGTCCTAACTGGGGCGATTACCGGGGAGCTGTTTTTT
TRBV9	TRBJ1-1	many	-	CASTRQVNTEAFF	TGTGCCAGCACCAGACAGGTGAACACTGAAGCTTTCTTT
TRBV9	TRBJ1-1	few	TRBD1	CASSVRQGTEAFF	TGTGCCAGCAGCGTAAGACAGGGCACTGAAGCTTTCTTT
TRBV29-1	TRBJ2-1	-	TRBD2	CSVEVSGSSDEQFF	TGCAGCGTTGAAGTTAGCGGGAGTAGTGATGAGCAGTTCTTC